These 5 T cell receptor beta chains came from one sample sequenced in a study of beta chain features in type 1 diabetes. Every isolated RNA sample was fully reverse transcribed, so sequencing captured expressed TCRB transcripts. TCRdb's copy holds only in-frame clones and misses some; the assay was immunoSEQ multiplex PCR. The table shows some 410,000 clones, with about an eighth occurring only once. Sequencing was carried out using naive CD4+ T cells from blood. Source of these receptors: a woman in her late teens or twenties in good health.

This sequence joins TRBV28 and TRBJ2-3, with D maybe TRBD1 (5 bases). The CDR3 extends over 13 amino acids. Germline lookup yields CDR1 MDHEN and CDR2 SYDVKM. V shed 7 bases and J shed 4 bases, with 12 bases lying between them. The CDR3 sequence is CASNTYRSDTQYF. CDR3 DNA: TGTGCCAGCAACACGTACAGGTCAGATACGCAGTATTTT.

This chain joins TRBV10-3 and TRBJ1-1, with 7 bases matching TRBD1. This CDR3 is 14 amino acids long. V was clipped by 5 bases and J by 2 bases; unmatched bases: 5. Germline loops: CDR1 ENHRY, CDR2 SYGVKD. DNA for the CDR3: TGTGCCATCAGTTTTACAGGGGTAAACACTGAAGCTTTCTTT. This codes for CAISFTGVNTEAFF.

The chain uses TRBV9 and TRBJ2-7, with 10 bases lining up with TRBD2. Germline trimming cut 3 bases from V and 1 base from J; bases unmatched to any gene: 4. Germline-derived CDR1 and CDR2 are SGDLS and YYNGEE. This CDR3 is built from 15 residues. The CDR3 is CASSASAGGSYEQYF. The CDR3 coding sequence is TGTGCCAGCAGCGCCTCAGCGGGAGGGTCCTACGAGCAGTACTTC.

The sample holds a few counts of this clone. This chain connects TRBV4-1 to TRBJ1-2, with a tentative D call TRBD1 (5 bases). CDR1 MGHRA and CDR2 YSYEKL come from the germline V gene. Trimming removed 1 base at V and 4 bases at J, with 13 bases between. This CDR3 is built from 15 residues. Here the CDR3 reads CASSQGGTLAYGYTF. CDR3 nucleotide sequence: TGCGCCAGCAGCCAAGGCGGGACCCTAGCCTATGGCTACACCTTC.

This clone was recorded once. The gene calls are TRBV5-1 and TRBJ2-3; D gene uncertain. CDR3 size: 14 residues. CDR1 is SGHRS, CDR2 YFSETQ, per germline. The germline V and J ends were trimmed by 0 bases and 4 bases, with 9 bases remaining between them. CDR3 sequence (DNA): TGCGCCAGCAGCTTGGTAACTAACTCAGATACGCAGTATTTT. Translated: CASSLVTNSDTQYF.